This T cell receptor (beta chain) was recorded in a study of T-cell memory formation after mild COVID-19. The study, taken as a whole, reports: Clones contracting over day 15 to 85 were CD4/CD8 balanced, with later expanders leaning CD4+.

This clonotype was seen a handful of times. Its specificity is not known. This CDR3 has 15 amino acids. The ends were cut back, 4 bases at V and 4 bases at J, with 12 bases in the middle. Germline V lookup: CDR1 SGHKS, CDR2 YYEKEE (reference sequence). After 5'RACE with constant-segment primers, TCR alpha and TCR beta cDNA libraries carrying sample barcodes and UMIs were obtained. TCRdb ran MiXCR on the 5' RACE reads and lists one entry per CDR3 protein. Here the sample spans just under 150,000 distinct CDR3 sequences, about 6.1% being singletons. The specimen was PBMCs or a T cell subset sorted from them (not recorded which). The TCR sequence derives from an adult woman who had mild COVID-19 (a few samples of this study predate the infection). Cell type and time point are not known. V and J are TRBV5-5 and TRBJ2-6; D is unclear. The CDR3 bases are TGTGCCAGCAGCACCGACTTCAACGGGGCCAACGTCCTGACTTTC. This sequence encodes CASSTDFNGANVLTF.